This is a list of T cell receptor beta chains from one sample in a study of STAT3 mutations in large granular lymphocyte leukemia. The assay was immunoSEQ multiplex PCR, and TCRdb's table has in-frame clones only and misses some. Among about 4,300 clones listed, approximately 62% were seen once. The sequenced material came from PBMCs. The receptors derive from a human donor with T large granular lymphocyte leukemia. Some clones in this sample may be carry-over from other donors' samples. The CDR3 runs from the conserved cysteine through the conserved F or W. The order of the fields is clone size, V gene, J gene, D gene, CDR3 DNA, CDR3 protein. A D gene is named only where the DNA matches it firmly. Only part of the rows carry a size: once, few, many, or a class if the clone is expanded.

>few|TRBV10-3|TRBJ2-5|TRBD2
TGTGCCTCTAGCGGGGGGGAAGAGACCCAGTACTTC
CASSGGEETQYF
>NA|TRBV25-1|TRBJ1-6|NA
TGTGCCAGCAGTGAGGGTGGAAGGGAGAATTCACCCCTCCACTTT
CASSEGGRENSPLHF
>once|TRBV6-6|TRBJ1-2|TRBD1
TGTGCCAGCTTTATACAGGACAGGTTGTATGGCTACACCTTC
CASFIQDRLYGYTF
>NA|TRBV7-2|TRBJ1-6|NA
TGTGCCAGCAGCCTCGCCGATGGGGGCCTCCACTTT
CASSLADGGLHF
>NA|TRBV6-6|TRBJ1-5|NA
TGTGCCAGCGGGAACCCGAATCAGCCCCAGCATTTT
CASGNPNQPQHF
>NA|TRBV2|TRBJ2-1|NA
TGTGCCAGCAGTGATTGGCCCAAGCAGTTCTTC
CASSDWPKQFF
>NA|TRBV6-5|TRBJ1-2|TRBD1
TGTGCCAGCAGGACAGGGAGTAACTATGGCTACACCTTC
CASRTGSNYGYTF
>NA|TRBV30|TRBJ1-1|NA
TGTGCCTGGACAGGGCAGAACACTGAAGCTTTCTTT
CAWTGQNTEAFF
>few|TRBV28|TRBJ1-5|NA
TGTGCCAGCAGACAACCTCAGGGGATCGGCAATCAGCCCCAGCATTTT
CASRQPQGIGNQPQHF
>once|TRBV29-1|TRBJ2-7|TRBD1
TGCAGCGTTGAGACAGGGACAGGGATTCCCTACGAGCAGTACTTC
CSVETGTGIPYEQYF
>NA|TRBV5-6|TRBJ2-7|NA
TGTGCCAGCAGCTTGGAGGAGGCCCTTGACGAGCAGTACTTC
CASSLEEALDEQYF